Sequencing of this TCR beta chain was carried out in a study of blood T cell repertoires in COVID-19 (TCRdb year 2020). Study-level background: Samples covering the acute and convalescent phases of COVID-19 were provided by collaborators in the United States, Italy and Spain. The repertoires were released in a freely available public database intended as a resource for research on the immune response to SARS-CoV-2. The material from the prospective study consisted of cDNA or gDNA derived from T cells, B-cell-depleted T cells, or PBMCs. Where available, HLA class I and class II types were taken from metadata supplied by the sample provider and were not determined by assay-based typing. The sample metadata nearly always contained a de-identified subject ID, COVID-19 status, age in years and sex. Subjects who had been exposed to COVID-19, were actively infected with it, or had recovered from it provided the deeply sampled blood TCRbeta repertoires that made up the dataset. Samples were obtained from the ongoing ImmuneRACE study (first 160 participants) and from 950 to 1,500 subjects provided by 6 global collaborators. Points the paper makes about the study in general: The amount of clinical and demographic metadata varied by source and participant and was provided uncurated.

The junction carries 8 bases between V and J, which are trimmed by 4 bases and 4 bases respectively. Based on the germline V gene, the CDR1 and CDR2 sequences are SGHTA and FQGNSA. Including cysteine and phenylalanine, the CDR3 has 12 amino acids. The CDR3 DNA has 36 bases and is translated from base 1. Remarks on this clone: Its target antigen remains unknown. The record has no base qualities; no much larger clone is one base away.

The immunoSEQ Assay, a bias-controlled multiplex PCR, was used to amplify TCRbeta CDR3 regions from genomic DNA. Processing in the source paper ran as follows. The number of nucleated cells in each sample was estimated from the amplification of reference gene primers within the assay. To quantify the absolute abundance of each unique TCRbeta CDR3 rearrangement, sequence reads were collapsed and filtered. Productive Simpson clonality was computed per sample as the square root of Simpson's diversity index over productive rearrangements. Entries here come from immuneACCESS through TCRdb and include only in-frame sequences with V and J called. Some clones fail to appear in such tables; in the studies checked, an unresolved V gene covers under half of the shortfall, and the cause of the remainder is unknown. That table is the source of V, J and clone size, and D and trimming were worked out from the DNA. In all, the sample holds 470,000 or so clones, and approximately 90% of those were seen once. The top ten clones comprise approximately 2% of the sample.

Participants in the prospective study were aged 18 to 89 years, lived in about two dozen United States geographic areas, and enrolled through a virtual design. In the prospective study, cohorts were assigned on the basis of participant-reported clinical history obtained from a screening survey and a study questionnaire. In the prospective study, whole blood, serum and a nasopharyngeal or oropharyngeal swab were collected from each participant by mobile phlebotomists. Participants in the prospective study had the option to provide additional blood draws and questionnaires over a roughly two-month period. Before DNA extraction, blood samples from the prospective study were shipped at room temperature or frozen.

The rearrangement combines TRBV7-2 with TRBJ2-7; the D gene is possibly TRBD1, with 5 bases matching. This sequence was found in a woman aged 18-35 years with acute COVID-19. Material for sequencing was PBMCs or T cells enriched from blood (not recorded which). CDR3 reads: CASSSGLYEQYF. The sequenced DNA is TGTGCCAGCAGCTCAGGGCTATACGAGCAGTACTTC. With all but the CDR3 taken from the reference TRBV7-2 and TRBJ2-7 genes, the full variable domain is: GAGVSQSPSNKVTEKGKDVELRCDPISGHTALYWYRQSLGQGLEFLIYFQGNSAPDKSGLPSDRFSAERTGGSVSTLTIQRTQQEDSAVYLCASSSGLYEQYFGPGTRLTVT.